The entry below describes one TCR beta chain. Its antigen is still unknown. The sample is drawn from a study of Ad26.COV2.S vaccination and SARS-CoV-2 variants. The data were produced by immunoSEQ multiplex PCR, yet TCRdb's version contains in-frame clones alone and is incomplete. Of hundreds of thousands of clones in the sample, 70% to 90% were seen once. The treatment was: some 19 received Ad26.COV2.S at low or high dose, single or two shots; about 5 received placebo; per-sample allocation not given. On day 63 after the first injection, vaccine and placebo recipients gave samples. A Boston adult aged 18-55 years was the donor. General study points: Possibly, TCR breadth and depth analyses underestimated total T cell responses. With respect to non-spike TCR breadth, vaccine and placebo recipients were similar. Substantial post-vaccination breadth of spike-specific CD8+ and CD4+ T cell responses was reported.

This CDR3 is 13 amino acids long. The germline CDR1 and CDR2 sequences are MNHEY and SVGAGI. V was shortened by 2 bases and J by 7 bases, with 12 bases between the two germline ends. The sequenced sample was peripheral blood, obtained in a trial of Ad26.COV2.S vaccine versus placebo. The TCR originated in a person aged 18-60 years who received the Ad26.COV2.S COVID-19 vaccine or a placebo. V usage is TRBV6-5 and J usage is TRBJ2-7; possibly TRBD2 for D (7 bases). The CDR3 reads CASSYRGGWEQYF. CDR3 bases: TGTGCCAGCAGTTACAGGGGGGGTTGGGAGCAGTACTTC.